The TCR beta chain under discussion was sequenced for a study of long-term antiretroviral therapy in people with HIV. General study points: Blood was collected between about 2003 and 2017, possibly under older ART regimens.

The CDR3 extends over 13 amino acids. CDR1 is SNHLY, CDR2 FYNNEI, per germline. V was trimmed by 6 bases and J by 1 base, leaving 9 bases between them. Points on this clone: Its antigen is currently unknown.

Version v3.0 of the immunoSEQ assay was performed at survey level. Sequencing used immunoSEQ multiplex PCR; TCRdb keeps in-frame clones, though not all of them. The sample includes about 35,000 clones, 65% to 75% of them seen just once. The chain recombines TRBV2 with TRBJ1-1; D gene ambiguous. The clonotype was recovered from a man between 45 and 60 years old with HIV. This specimen was unsorted PBMCs, taken 3 years after starting antiretroviral therapy. Written as DNA, the CDR3 is TGTGCCAGCAGCATCGGCCAGAACACTGAAGCTTTCTTT. As protein: CASSIGQNTEAFF.